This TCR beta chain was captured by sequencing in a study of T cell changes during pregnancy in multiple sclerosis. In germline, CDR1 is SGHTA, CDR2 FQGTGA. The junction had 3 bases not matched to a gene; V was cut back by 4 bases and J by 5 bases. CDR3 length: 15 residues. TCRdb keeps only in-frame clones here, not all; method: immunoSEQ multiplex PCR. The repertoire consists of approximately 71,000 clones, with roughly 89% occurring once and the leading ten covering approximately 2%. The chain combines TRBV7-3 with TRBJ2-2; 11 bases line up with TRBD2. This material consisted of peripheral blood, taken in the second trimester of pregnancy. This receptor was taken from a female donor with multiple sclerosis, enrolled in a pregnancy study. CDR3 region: CASSSRTSGTGELFF. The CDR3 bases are TGTGCCAGCAGCTCGAGGACTAGCGGGACCGGGGAGCTGTTTTTT.